Following are 30 T cell receptor beta chains from one sample sequenced in a study of Graves' ophthalmopathy and Graves' hyperthyroidism. Researchers took RNA transcripts and amplified TCR beta CDR3 regions from them. The first round was an RT-PCR with HTBI primers, and the second round was a multiplex PCR. TCRdb reprocessed the multiplex PCR reads via MiXCR and lists one record per CDR3 protein. The repertoire holds about 620,000 distinct CDR3 sequences, with about 20% as singletons. Sample: peripheral blood. The receptors were gathered from a woman aged 18-29 years with stable Graves' hyperthyroidism. Some clones in this sample may be carry-over from other donors' samples.

This clonotype was seen ten or more times. The chain joins TRBV28 to TRBJ1-3; perhaps TRBD1 as D (5 bases). V shed 6 bases and J shed 4 bases, with 16 bases lying between them. Per the germline V gene, CDR1 is MDHEN and CDR2 is SYDVKM. The CDR3 extends over 15 amino acids. The CDR3: CASSRDRTGGNTIYF. The CDR3 DNA sequence: TGTGCCAGCAGCCGCGACCGAACAGGAGGAAACACCATATATTTT.

The sample holds many counts of this clonotype. The CDR3 DNA reads TGTGCCACTACGATGTCAGCCTCACCCCTCCACTTT. Protein product: CATTMSASPLHF. This chain connects TRBV2 to TRBJ1-6; D remains unclear. The CDR3 loop spans 12 amino acids. The V end was cut by 10 bases, the J end by 10 bases, with 14 bases between. Germline lookup yields CDR1 SNHLY and CDR2 FYNNEI.

Only a few counts were recorded for this clonotype. The chain employs TRBV6-1 and TRBJ1-3; the D is unclear. The CDR3 length is 15 residues. The germline gives CDR1 MNHNS, CDR2 SASEGT. V dropped 6 bases and J dropped 0 bases, with 12 bases sitting between them. CDR3 coding DNA: TGTGCCAGCAGCCCCCCGGGCCGCTCTGGAAACACCATATATTTT. It yields the protein CASSPPGRSGNTIYF.

In its sample, this clonotype was seen many times. This chain uses TRBV24-1 with TRBJ2-7; a weak D match, TRBD2 (6 bases). V lost 2 bases and J lost 3, with 10 bases in between. The CDR3 loop spans 14 amino acids. Per the germline V gene, CDR1 is KGHDR and CDR2 is SFDVKD. CDR3 DNA sequence: TGTGCCACCAGTGATTCCGGGACTCGCTACGAGCAGTACTTC. This translates into CATSDSGTRYEQYF.

The V gene is TRBV28, the J gene TRBJ2-7; 7 bases fit TRBD1. This CDR3 is built from 15 residues. CDR1 and CDR2 from the germline V gene are MDHEN and SYDVKM. Germline trimming cut 5 bases from V and 4 bases from J; bases unmatched to any gene: 11. The CDR3 loop is CASSARDSQGYEQYF. The CDR3 DNA reads TGTGCCAGCAGTGCCAGGGACAGCCAAGGTTACGAGCAGTACTTC.

This clonotype was seen at least ten times. The chain combines TRBV7-9 with TRBJ1-1, with D uncertain. V lost 8 bases and J 7 bases, leaving 17 bases between the germline ends. Germline CDR1 SEHNR, CDR2 FQNEAQ (reference sequence). This CDR3 has 13 amino acids. The CDR3 DNA follows: TGTGCCAGCTCCGCGTCGGGAGGCATTGAAGCTTTCTTT. Its translation is CASSASGGIEAFF.

This clonotype has only a few counts. The chain combines TRBV3-1 with TRBJ1-1, with D possibly being TRBD1 (5 bases). CDR1 and CDR2 (germline): LGHDT, YNNKEL (reference sequence). CDR3 length: 13 amino acids. V dropped 8 bases and J dropped 0 bases, with 10 bases sitting between them. The CDR3 region is CASRGGMNTEAFF. The CDR3 DNA is TGTGCCAGCCGGGGGGGGATGAACACTGAAGCTTTCTTT. The full variable domain, completed using reference TRBV3-1 and TRBJ1-1, is DTAVSQTPKYLVTQMGNDKSIKCEQNLGHDTMYWYKQDSKKFLKIMFSYNNKELIINETVPNRFSPKSPDKAHLNLHINSLELGDSAVYFCASRGGMNTEAFFGQGTRLTVV.

A few counts support this clonotype. The CDR3 spells CASSLGLMGSGQGTYEQYF. Written as DNA, the CDR3 is TGTGCCAGCAGCTTAGGCCTAATGGGGTCGGGCCAGGGGACGTACGAGCAGTACTTC. This chain uses TRBV13 with TRBJ2-7; the D gene is possibly TRBD1 (6 bases). Trimming cost V 0 bases and J 4 bases, with 25 bases left between them. CDR1 and CDR2 (germline): PRHDT, FYEKMQ (reference sequence). The CDR3 has 19 residues. The complete variable domain, with remaining parts taken from reference TRBV13 and TRBJ2-7, reads AAGVIQSPRHLIKEKRETATLKCYPIPRHDTVYWYQQGPGQDPQFLISFYEKMQSDKGSIPDRFSAQQFSDYHSELNMSSLELGDSALYFCASSLGLMGSGQGTYEQYFGPGTRLTVT.

The chain employs TRBV7-8 and TRBJ2-5, with D perhaps matching TRBD2 (5 bases). Trimming pared 4 bases from V and 5 bases from J, leaving 17 bases between. Germline lookup yields CDR1 SGHVS and CDR2 FQNEAQ. This CDR3 region has 15 residues. CDR3 nucleotide sequence: TGTGCCAGCAGCTCCCAGGACCCTCGAGGGGAGACCCAGTACTTC. Translating gives CASSSQDPRGETQYF.

This clonotype was observed many times. This chain uses TRBV7-8 with TRBJ2-5; a weak D match, TRBD1 (6 bases). Germline V CDR1 and CDR2: SGHVS, FQNEAQ. Trimming cost V 3 bases and J 5 bases, with 28 bases left between them. The CDR3 is 19 amino acids. In DNA, the CDR3 is TGTGCCAGCAGCTTCCACCCACATTCCGATACAGGGTTGGGGGAGACCCAGTACTTC. Amino acids: CASSFHPHSDTGLGETQYF. Using reference TRBV7-8 and TRBJ2-5 for the parts outside the CDR3, the full variable domain is GAGVSQSPRYKVAKRGQDVALRCDPISGHVSLFWYQQALGQGPEFLTYFQNEAQLDKSGLPSDRFFAERPEGSVSTLKIQRTQQEDSAVYLCASSFHPHSDTGLGETQYFGPGTRLLVL.

This clonotype has at least ten counts. This rearrangement joins TRBV11-2 to TRBJ2-7, with TRBD2 identical over 9 bases. Germline V CDR1 and CDR2: SGHAT, FQNNGV. The V segment lost 4 bases and the J segment 3 bases; nucleotides outside the gene matches: 13. The CDR3 length is 17 residues. The CDR3 is CASSSGLAKYSYYEQYF. The CDR3, as DNA: TGTGCCAGCAGCTCAGGACTAGCGAAATACTCTTACTACGAGCAGTACTTC. The full variable domain, rest sourced from reference TRBV11-2 and TRBJ2-7, is EAGVAQSPRYKIIEKRQSVAFWCNPISGHATLYWYQQILGQGPKLLIQFQNNGVVDDSQLPKDRFSAERLKGVDSTLKIQPAKLEDSAVYLCASSSGLAKYSYYEQYFGPGTRLTVT.

This clonotype was counted at least ten times. The chain recombines TRBV7-2 with TRBJ2-7; unclear D gene. Germline CDR1 SGHTA, CDR2 FQGNSA. V was cut by 3 bases and J by 6 bases, with 12 bases left in between. The CDR3 sequence is 13 residues long. Here the CDR3 reads CASSFSGAREQYF. The CDR3 DNA reads as TGTGCCAGCAGCTTCTCAGGTGCTCGCGAGCAGTACTTC.

This clonotype was counted at least ten times. The chain is built from TRBV11-2 and TRBJ2-7; D remains ambiguous. CDR1 is SGHAT and CDR2 is FQNNGV in the germline V gene. The CDR3 length is 11 residues. Trimming left V 2 bases short and J 6 bases short, with 5 bases between. The CDR3 loop reads CASSLISEQYF. The CDR3 DNA reads TGTGCCAGCAGCTTAATCTCCGAGCAGTACTTC. Complete variable domain (other parts from reference TRBV11-2 and TRBJ2-7): EAGVAQSPRYKIIEKRQSVAFWCNPISGHATLYWYQQILGQGPKLLIQFQNNGVVDDSQLPKDRFSAERLKGVDSTLKIQPAKLEDSAVYLCASSLISEQYFGPGTRLTVT.

This clonotype was found many times. The chain is built from TRBV6-5 and TRBJ2-5; D not certain. V was clipped by 2 bases and J by 4 bases, with 11 bases between them. Per the germline V gene, CDR1 is MNHEY and CDR2 is SVGAGI. The CDR3 consists of 14 residues. The CDR3 DNA reads TGTGCCAGCAGTTACGGAAGGGATTCAGAGACCCAGTACTTC. Translation gives CASSYGRDSETQYF.

At least ten counts were recorded for this clonotype. This rearrangement joins TRBV12-3 or TRBV12-4 to TRBJ2-4; TRBD1 aligns across 7 bases. J gave up 10 bases and V 0 bases, and 9 bases lay outside the gene matches. The length of the CDR3 is 15 residues. CDR3 protein: CASSLATPGQPIQYF. CDR3 DNA sequence: TGTGCCAGCAGTTTAGCGACCCCGGGACAGCCGATTCAGTACTTC.

This clonotype was observed many times. The V and J genes are TRBV6-1 and TRBJ2-7; D uncertain. CDR3 length equals 14 residues. V gave up 7 bases and J gave up 3 bases, with 16 bases separating them. The germline CDR1 and CDR2 sequences are MNHNS and SASEGT. The chain's CDR3 is CASKTRDPFYEQYF. The CDR3 coding sequence is TGTGCCAGCAAGACCCGAGACCCCTTCTACGAGCAGTACTTC.

At least ten counts were recorded for this clonotype. The V and J genes are TRBV16 and TRBJ2-7, with D hard to call. This CDR3 has 14 amino acids. Per germline, CDR1 KGHSY and CDR2 FQNENV. The V gene lost 2 bases and the J gene lost 2 bases, with 10 bases spanning the gap. CDR3 nucleotide sequence: TGTGCCAGCAGCCAAATAAAGCACGCCTACGAGCAGTACTTC. Amino acid sequence: CASSQIKHAYEQYF.

This clonotype was detected ten times or more. This sequence joins TRBV6-5 and TRBJ1-5, with 7 bases that match TRBD1. V was clipped by 4 bases and J by 0 bases; unmatched bases: 9. Germline CDR1 and CDR2: MNHEY and SVGAGI. The CDR3 sequence is 17 residues long. This CDR3 reads CASSSFLTGISNQPQHF. CDR3 nucleotides: TGTGCCAGCAGTTCCTTCCTGACAGGGATTAGCAATCAGCCCCAGCATTTT.

The chain carries TRBV6-5 and TRBJ1-3; perhaps TRBD1 as D (5 bases). Germline CDR1 is MNHEY and CDR2 is SVGAGI. The CDR3 extends over 15 amino acids. Trimming shortened V by 0 bases and J by 4 bases, and 10 bases separated the two germline ends. CDR3 coding DNA: TGTGCCAGCAGTTACTCGCGAAGGGACGGAAACACCATATATTTT. Encoded protein: CASSYSRRDGNTIYF.

This clonotype was recorded many times. The gene calls are TRBV7-3 and TRBJ2-2; weak D call: TRBD2 (5 bases). The CDR3 runs 17 residues. Germline lookup yields CDR1 SGHTA and CDR2 FQGTGA. The V gene lost 4 bases and the J gene lost 2 bases, with 17 bases spanning the gap. The CDR3 spells CASSSTLRESNTGELFF. CDR3 sequence (DNA): TGTGCCAGCAGCTCGACATTGAGGGAGTCTAACACCGGGGAGCTGTTTTTT. Full variable domain (remainder filled in from reference TRBV7-3 and TRBJ2-2): GAGVSQTPSNKVTEKGKYVELRCDPISGHTALYWYRQSLGQGPEFLIYFQGTGAADDSGLPNDRFFAVRPEGSVSTLKIQRTERGDSAVYLCASSSTLRESNTGELFFGEGSRLTVL.

This clonotype occurred many times. V is TRBV28 and J is TRBJ2-6; D perhaps matches TRBD2 (6 bases). Germline V gene lookup returns CDR1 MDHEN and CDR2 SYDVKM. Trimming removed 7 bases at V and 0 bases at J, with 16 bases between. This CDR3 has 17 amino acids. The CDR3 region has the DNA TGTGCCAGCACCAGAGGGACTTTCCGCTCTGGGGCCAACGTCCTGACTTTC. It encodes CASTRGTFRSGANVLTF.

This clonotype was recorded at least ten times. The chain joins TRBV6-1 to TRBJ2-6, with TRBD1 identical over 10 bases. This CDR3 region has 17 residues. Germline trimming cut 4 bases from V and 1 base from J; bases unmatched to any gene: 4. From germline, CDR1 is MNHNS and CDR2 SASEGT. Here the CDR3 reads CASSGTGGNSGANVLTF. DNA of the CDR3: TGTGCCAGCAGTGGGACAGGGGGGAATTCTGGGGCCAACGTCCTGACTTTC.

This clonotype was recorded at least ten times. The chain combines TRBV5-1 with TRBJ2-2; TRBD2 is a possible D gene (5 bases). Deletions cut 0 bases from V and 5 bases from J, with 11 bases between. This CDR3 is 15 amino acids long. Germline CDR1 reads SGHRS; CDR2 reads YFSETQ. The CDR3 DNA sequence: TGCGCCAGCAGCTTGGAGTATAGGGAGACCGGGGAGCTGTTTTTT. Amino acids: CASSLEYRETGELFF. The entire variable domain, with the rest obtained from reference TRBV5-1 and TRBJ2-2, is as follows: KAGVTQTPRYLIKTRGQQVTLSCSPISGHRSVSWYQQTPGQGLQFLFEYFSETQRNKGNFPGRFSGRQFSNSRSEMNVSTLELGDSALYLCASSLEYRETGELFFGEGSRLTVL.

This chain joins TRBV7-9 and TRBJ2-7; tentative D call: TRBD2 (6 bases). Germline-derived CDR1 and CDR2 are SEHNR and FQNEAQ (reference sequence). V was cut by 1 base and J by 4 bases, with 14 bases left in between. The CDR3 sequence is 15 residues long. The CDR3 sequence is CASSLGQGLIYEQYF. CDR3 DNA sequence: TGTGCCAGCAGCTTAGGGCAGGGACTTATTTACGAGCAGTACTTC.

For the CDR3, the DNA is TGTGCCAGCAGTTACTCGGGCGGGAGTCGCCCCCTATTCCGCGAGCAGTACTTC. Translating gives CASSYSGGSRPLFREQYF. V is TRBV6-2 or TRBV6-3 and J is TRBJ2-7; 7 positions match TRBD2. The germline CDR1 and CDR2 sequences are MNHEY and SVGEGT. The CDR3 loop spans 18 amino acids. With V trimmed by 0 bases and J by 6 bases, 17 bases remained unmatched.

V gene TRBV6-2 or TRBV6-3 combines with J gene TRBJ2-7; tentatively, D is TRBD2 (6 bases). CDR1 is MNHEY, CDR2 SVGEGT, per germline. Trimming removed 2 bases from V and 0 bases from J, with 8 bases in between. This CDR3 comprises 14 residues. The DNA for the CDR3 is TGTGCCAGCAGTTACCCCGGGAGCTCCTACGAGCAGTACTTC. This translates into CASSYPGSSYEQYF.

This clonotype has a handful of counts. The chain is built from TRBV20-1 and TRBJ1-2; D possibly corresponds to TRBD1 (6 bases). The CDR3 runs 14 residues. The V end was cut by 3 bases, the J end by 4 bases, with 15 bases between. CDR1 DFQATT and CDR2 SNEGSKA come from the germline V gene (reference sequence). The CDR3 region is CSASSARGVYGYTF. DNA for the CDR3: TGCAGTGCTAGTTCAGCCAGGGGCGTCTATGGCTACACCTTC.

About this clonotype: This sequence may be a read error, since a much larger clone differs from it by one base. The chain joins TRBV7-2 to TRBJ1-6; TRBD1 agrees at 9 bases. Germline values: CDR1 SGHTA, CDR2 FQGNSA. The CDR3 covers 16 residues. For the CDR3, the DNA is TGTGCCAGCAGCTTAGCGGGGACAGGGTATAATTCACACCTCCACTTT. Translated: CASSLAGTGYNSHLHF.

This clonotype was seen ten or more times. CDR3 DNA: TGTGCCACCAGCAGAGATCTGACCCTGGCTTTCTTT. Protein: CATSRDLTLAFF. The rearrangement uses TRBV15 and TRBJ1-1; D gene uncertain. There are 12 residues in the CDR3. CDR1 LNHNV and CDR2 YYDKDF come from the germline V gene (reference sequence). With 0 bases removed from V and 11 bases from J, the gap between germline ends came to 10 bases.

The chain combines TRBV6-5 with TRBJ1-2, with D maybe TRBD1 (5 bases). In germline, CDR1 is MNHEY, CDR2 SVGAGI. This CDR3 spans 16 amino acids. The V end was cut by 2 bases, the J end by 3 bases, with 16 bases between. The CDR3, as DNA: TGTGCCAGCAGTTACCTCCTAGATGGGGGTGACTATGGCTACACCTTC. It yields the protein CASSYLLDGGDYGYTF.